Below are 20 T cell receptor beta chains sequenced from a single sample in a study of cytomegalovirus exposure and HLA in healthy donors. The primer mix had 60 Vbeta and 13 Jbeta primers. Some clones are missing from TCRdb's copy, which holds only in-frame ones; the method was immunoSEQ multiplex PCR. Recorded here are 75,000 to 95,000 clones; the top ten clones represent 5.5% to 6.5%. Material for sequencing was PBMCs. Receptor source: a girl between 10 and 17 years old in good health and CMV-seropositive.

V usage is TRBV2 and J usage is TRBJ2-7, with D uncertain. V was shortened by 3 bases and J by 4 bases, with 7 bases between the two germline ends. Looked up from germline, CDR1 is SNHLY and CDR2 is FYNNEI. The CDR3 has 12 amino acids. CDR3 loop: CASSERGYEQYV. The DNA of the CDR3 is TGTGCCAGCAGTGAGAGAGGATACGAGCAGTACGTC.

The chain has TRBV18 and TRBJ2-1; possible D gene TRBD1, 6 bases. Germline V CDR1 and CDR2: KGHSH, LQKENI. The CDR3 spans 16 residues. V was cut by 1 base and J by 3 bases, with 13 bases left in between. The CDR3 DNA reads TGTGCCAGCTCACCACAGGGTGGACAGATCTACAATGAGCAGTTCTTC. Protein product: CASSPQGGQIYNEQFF.

The chain has TRBV12-2 and TRBJ2-5; no check of the table's D call, TRBD2, against the DNA was made. TRBV12-2 is a pseudogene locus. The CDR3 spans 11 residues. CDR3 nucleotides: TGTGCAAGTCGCTTCTATTTCCCCCAGTACTTC. Amino acids: CASRFYFPQYF.

The CDR3 coding sequence is TGTGCCAGCAGTTTCGACAGGGGGCTTCAGCCCCAGCATTTT. Translated, it gives CASSFDRGLQPQHF. V and J are TRBV28 and TRBJ1-5, with 10 positions matching TRBD1. CDR1 MDHEN and CDR2 SYDVKM come from the germline V gene. The CDR3 has 14 residues. Unmatched junction bases numbered 2, after V lost 3 bases and J lost 6 bases.

V and J are TRBV7-3 and TRBJ2-1, with D maybe TRBD2 (5 bases). This CDR3 is built from 20 residues. Per germline, CDR1 SGHTA and CDR2 FQGTGA. The V end lost 5 bases, the J end lost 0 bases, and 26 bases lay between the germline ends. CDR3 DNA: TGTGCCAGCAGCCATGGCGGGTCCCACAATCCTCCCCGCTCCTACAATGAGCAGTTCTTC. Encoded protein: CASSHGGSHNPPRSYNEQFF.

The chain is built from TRBV25-1 and TRBJ2-6, with TRBD1 matching 7 bases. Germline V gene sequence: CDR1 MGHDK, CDR2 SYGVNS. Trimming at V came to 10 bases and at J to 2 bases, leaving 11 bases not matched to a gene. The CDR3 has 16 residues. Written as DNA, the CDR3 is TGTGCCACCGACTCCCTTCAGGGGGCTGGGGCCAACGTCCTGACTTTC. Residues: CATDSLQGAGANVLTF.

The chain joins TRBV6-5 to TRBJ1-2; D is unresolved. The V end was cut by 0 bases, the J end by 2 bases, with 7 bases between. Germline CDR1 reads MNHEY; CDR2 reads SVGAGI. This CDR3 spans 14 amino acids. The DNA for the CDR3 is TGTGCCAGCAGTTACTCCGAAGAGAACTATGGCTACACCTTC. Residues: CASSYSEENYGYTF.

The chain links TRBV9 to TRBJ2-1; 8 bases map to TRBD2. Germline trimming cut 4 bases from V and 5 bases from J; bases unmatched to any gene: 8. The CDR3 is 15 amino acids. Germline loops: CDR1 SGDLS, CDR2 YYNGEE. The CDR3 DNA is TGTGCCAGCAGCTCCCCGGGGGGGCCCGACAATGAGCAGTTCTTC. This encodes CASSSPGGPDNEQFF.

The chain recombines TRBV10-3 with TRBJ2-7; D gene unclear. V gave up 3 bases and J gave up 3 bases, with 6 bases separating them. Germline CDR1 and CDR2: ENHRY and SYGVKD. The CDR3 has 12 residues. The CDR3 loop is CAISDVYYEQYF. CDR3 DNA sequence: TGTGCCATCAGTGATGTTTACTACGAGCAGTACTTC.

The genes are TRBV25-1 and TRBJ2-7; possibly TRBD1 for D (7 bases). The CDR3 runs 15 residues. V dropped 4 bases and J dropped 4 bases, with 17 bases sitting between them. Per germline, CDR1 MGHDK and CDR2 SYGVNS. DNA of the CDR3: TGTGCCAGCAGTGGAGGAGGGGGACAGAATTACGAGCAGTACTTC. Its protein product is CASSGGGGQNYEQYF.

V usage is TRBV7-9 and J usage is TRBJ1-2; the D is unclear. The germline V gene encodes CDR1 SEHNR and CDR2 FQNEAQ (reference sequence). The CDR3 spans 10 residues. V lost 8 bases, J lost 8 bases, and 9 bases lay in between. The CDR3 region has the DNA TGTGCCAGCGGAGGACCCGGCTACACCTTC. This gives the protein CASGGPGYTF.

Note on this clone: The germline gene is not matched at one end of the junction; a read error may be the cause. This rearrangement joins TRBV19 to TRBJ1-5; TRBD1 is a possible D gene (6 bases). Looked up from germline, CDR1 is LNHDA and CDR2 is SQIVND (reference sequence). This CDR3 is built from 15 residues. For the CDR3, the DNA is TGTGCCAGTAGTCGAGGGAGGGGGGGCAACCAGCCCCAGCATTTT. This gives the protein CASSRGRGGNQPQHF.

V gene TRBV9 combines with J gene TRBJ1-2; D is perhaps TRBD1 (5 bases). Trimming left V 7 bases short and J 5 bases short, with 18 bases between. The V gene's germline CDR1 is SGDLS and CDR2 YYNGEE. The length of the CDR3 is 14 residues. CDR3 sequence reads: CASSSFQGGYGYTF. The CDR3 DNA is TGTGCCAGCTCATCGTTCCAGGGAGGATATGGCTACACCTTC.

The CDR3 DNA follows: TGTGCCAGCAGTGAGGGAGGGTCGGAGTATGGCTACACCTTC. It codes for CASSEGGSEYGYTF. V usage is TRBV2 and J usage is TRBJ1-2, with no clear D. Germline values: CDR1 SNHLY, CDR2 FYNNEI. V dropped 3 bases and J dropped 5 bases, with 13 bases sitting between them. The CDR3 consists of 14 residues.

Of note for this clone: Within the sample, other DNA sequences also encode this same CDR3. The chain joins TRBV9 to TRBJ1-3; 8 positions match TRBD1. V shed 3 bases, J shed 0 bases, and the junction held 2 bases outside the gene matches. The CDR3 has 15 amino acids. Germline V lookup: CDR1 SGDLS, CDR2 YYNGEE. CDR3 coding DNA: TGTGCCAGCAGCGCAGACAGGGGCTCTGGAAACACCATATATTTT. It is translated as CASSADRGSGNTIYF. Full variable domain (rest looked up from reference TRBV9 and TRBJ1-3): DSGVTQTPKHLITATGQRVTLRCSPRSGDLSVYWYQQSLDQGLQFLIQYYNGEERAKGNILERFSAQQFPDLHSELNLSSLELGDSALYFCASSADRGSGNTIYFGEGSWLTVV.

The chain recombines TRBV19 with TRBJ2-5; 12 bases are a match to TRBD1. The CDR3 loop spans 15 amino acids. V gave up 5 bases and J gave up 4 bases; unmatched junction bases: 5. CDR1 and CDR2 (germline): LNHDA, SQIVND (reference sequence). The CDR3 is CASSFRDRGRETQYF. The CDR3, as DNA: TGTGCCAGTAGTTTCCGGGACAGGGGGCGAGAGACCCAGTACTTC.

The rearrangement uses TRBV28 and TRBJ1-2; 7 bases map to TRBD1. Germline V gene data show CDR1 as MDHEN and CDR2 as SYDVKM. The CDR3 covers 14 residues. Trimming at V came to 2 bases and at J to 6 bases, leaving 6 bases not matched to a gene. The CDR3 nucleotides read TGTGCCAGCAGTTTAGTCGGGACAGCTGATGGCTACACCTTC. Protein: CASSLVGTADGYTF.

The chain has TRBV5-1 and TRBJ2-2, with TRBD2 matching over 12 bases. J was trimmed by 1 base and V by 4 bases; bases with no gene match: 8. This CDR3 has 18 residues. Per germline, CDR1 SGHRS and CDR2 YFSETQ. CDR3 in amino acids: CASSPDRGLAGNTGELFF. CDR3 DNA: TGCGCCAGCAGCCCGGACAGGGGACTAGCGGGGAACACCGGGGAGCTGTTTTTT.

This rearrangement joins TRBV19 to TRBJ2-7; TRBD1 matches at 11 bases. Germline V CDR1 and CDR2: LNHDA, SQIVND (reference sequence). CDR3 length: 14 residues. Trimming at V came to 6 bases and at J to 2 bases, leaving 3 bases not matched to a gene. The CDR3 DNA reads as TGTGCCAGTAGCGGACAGGGGGCCGCCTACGAGCAGTACTTC. Translated, it gives CASSGQGAAYEQYF.

The chain is built from TRBV14 and TRBJ1-2; 9 bases match TRBD1. The CDR3 sequence is 15 residues long. Losses at the gene ends were 4 bases for V and 8 bases for J; bases not matched to a gene: 11. Germline V gene data show CDR1 as SGHDN and CDR2 as FVKESK. The CDR3 DNA reads TGTGCCAGCAGCCGTGAACCCGGGACAGGGAACGGCTACACCTTC. Translating it yields CASSREPGTGNGYTF.